A selection of T cell receptor beta chains follows, all from one sample in a study of shared clonotypes between healthy human individuals. Assay: immunoSEQ multiplex PCR; the TCRdb copy retains only in-frame clones and omits some. The sample has about a million clones, about 80% seen once. Material: memory CD4+ T cells sorted from blood. The receptor set was obtained from a young man in good health. CDR3s include the opening cysteine and the closing phenylalanine or tryptophan. The D gene is left open where the match is weak. Size is omitted from some rows. Given values are once, few, many or a class for expanded clones.

TRBV5-8	TRBJ2-3	NA	NA	TGTGCCAGCAGCTCCGGGTCTCACACAGATACGCAGTATTTT	CASSSGSHTDTQYF
TRBV13	TRBJ2-7	NA	once	TGTGCCAGCAGCCGAATGGGACCTCAGTCAGTCTACGAGCAGTACTTC	CASSRMGPQSVYEQYF
TRBV29-1	TRBJ1-2	NA	few	TGCAGCGTTAGAAACAGTCCTAACTATGGCTACACCTTC	CSVRNSPNYGYTF
TRBV11-2	TRBJ1-1	NA	once	TGTGCCAGCAGCTTAGTTCGGACAGCGAACACTGAAGCTTTCTTT	CASSLVRTANTEAFF
TRBV18	TRBJ1-1	NA	NA	TGTGCCAGCTCACTAAATGGACAGAACACTGAAGCTTTCTTT	CASSLNGQNTEAFF
TRBV5-1	TRBJ2-2	NA	NA	TGCGCCAGCAGACGGGAGCTAGGCACCGGGGAGCTGTTTTTT	CASRRELGTGELFF
TRBV6-5	TRBJ1-1	NA	NA	TGTGCCAGCAGTTTTAAGGGGGTGTACTTTGAAGCTTTCTTT	CASSFKGVYFEAFF
TRBV5-5	TRBJ2-7	TRBD1	once	TGTGCCAGCAGCTACGGGACAGAACCTTCCCGCTACGAGCAGTACTTC	CASSYGTEPSRYEQYF
TRBV7-3	TRBJ2-1	TRBD2	once	TGTGCCAGCAGCTTTAGCGGGGGGGCCCGGGATGAGCAGTTCTTC	CASSFSGGARDEQFF
TRBV5-1	TRBJ2-1	NA	NA	TGCGCCAGCAGCCCTACCGGGCTCCTAAACAATGAGCAGTTCTTC	CASSPTGLLNNEQFF